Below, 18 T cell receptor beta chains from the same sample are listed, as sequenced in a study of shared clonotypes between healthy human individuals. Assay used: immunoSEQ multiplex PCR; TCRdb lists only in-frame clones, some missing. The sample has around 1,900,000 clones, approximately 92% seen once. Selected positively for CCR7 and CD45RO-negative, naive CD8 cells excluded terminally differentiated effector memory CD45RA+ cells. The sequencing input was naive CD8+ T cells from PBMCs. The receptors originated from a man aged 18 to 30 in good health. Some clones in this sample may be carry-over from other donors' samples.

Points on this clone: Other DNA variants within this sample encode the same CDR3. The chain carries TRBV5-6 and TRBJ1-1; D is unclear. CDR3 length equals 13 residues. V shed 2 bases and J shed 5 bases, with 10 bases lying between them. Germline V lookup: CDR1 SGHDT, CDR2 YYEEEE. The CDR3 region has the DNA TGTGCCAGCAGCTTCTTAGAAGGGACTGAAGCTTTCTTT. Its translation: CASSFLEGTEAFF.

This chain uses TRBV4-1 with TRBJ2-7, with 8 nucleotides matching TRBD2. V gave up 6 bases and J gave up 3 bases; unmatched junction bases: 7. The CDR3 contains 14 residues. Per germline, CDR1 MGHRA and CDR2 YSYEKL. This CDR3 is CASRSTGGVYEQYF. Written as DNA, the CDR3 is TGCGCCAGCAGATCAACGGGAGGGGTCTACGAGCAGTACTTC.

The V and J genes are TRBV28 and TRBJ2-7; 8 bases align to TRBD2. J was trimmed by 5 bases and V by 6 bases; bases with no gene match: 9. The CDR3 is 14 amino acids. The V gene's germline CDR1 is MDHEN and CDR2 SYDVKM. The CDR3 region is CASSRLAKGDEQYF. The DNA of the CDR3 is TGTGCCAGCAGCCGACTAGCGAAAGGCGACGAGCAGTACTTC.

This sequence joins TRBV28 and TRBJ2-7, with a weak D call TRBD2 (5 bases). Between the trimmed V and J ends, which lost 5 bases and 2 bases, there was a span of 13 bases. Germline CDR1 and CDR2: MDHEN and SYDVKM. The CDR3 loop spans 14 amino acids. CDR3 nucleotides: TGTGCCAGCAGTCTTAGACTATCCACCTACGAGCAGTACTTC. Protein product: CASSLRLSTYEQYF.

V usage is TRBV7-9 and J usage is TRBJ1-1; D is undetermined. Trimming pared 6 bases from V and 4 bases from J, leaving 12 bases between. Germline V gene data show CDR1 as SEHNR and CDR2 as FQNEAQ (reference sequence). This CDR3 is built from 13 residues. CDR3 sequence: CASSPGPSTEAFF. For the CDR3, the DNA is TGTGCCAGCAGTCCCGGACCTAGCACTGAAGCTTTCTTT. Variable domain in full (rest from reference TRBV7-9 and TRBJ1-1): DTGVSQNPRHKITKRGQNVTFRCDPISEHNRLYWYRQTLGQGPEFLTYFQNEAQLEKSRLLSDRFSAERPKGSFSTLEIQRTEQGDSAMYLCASSPGPSTEAFFGQGTRLTVV.

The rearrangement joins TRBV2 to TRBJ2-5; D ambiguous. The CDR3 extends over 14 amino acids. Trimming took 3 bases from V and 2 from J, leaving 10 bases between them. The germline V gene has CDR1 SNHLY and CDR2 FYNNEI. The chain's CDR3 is CASSDQILQETQYF. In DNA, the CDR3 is TGTGCCAGCAGTGATCAGATTTTGCAAGAGACCCAGTACTTC.

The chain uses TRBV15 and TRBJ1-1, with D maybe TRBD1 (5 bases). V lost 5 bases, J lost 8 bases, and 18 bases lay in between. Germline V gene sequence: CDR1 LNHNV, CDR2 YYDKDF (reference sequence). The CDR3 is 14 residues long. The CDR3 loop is CATSYNGEGLEAFF. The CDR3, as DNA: TGTGCCACCAGCTACAACGGGGAGGGGCTCGAAGCTTTCTTT.

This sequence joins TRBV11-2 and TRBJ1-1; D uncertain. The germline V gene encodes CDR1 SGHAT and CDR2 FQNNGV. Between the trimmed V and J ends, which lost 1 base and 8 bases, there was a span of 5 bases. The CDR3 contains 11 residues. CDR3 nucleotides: TGTGCCAGCAGCTTAGCGTACGAAGCTTTCTTT. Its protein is CASSLAYEAFF.

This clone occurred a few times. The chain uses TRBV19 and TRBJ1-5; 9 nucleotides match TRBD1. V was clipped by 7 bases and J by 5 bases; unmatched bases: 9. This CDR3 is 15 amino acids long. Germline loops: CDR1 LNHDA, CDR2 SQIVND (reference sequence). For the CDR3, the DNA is TGTGCCAGTACTCCCTGGGGACAGGGTCATCAGCCCCAGCATTTT. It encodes CASTPWGQGHQPQHF.

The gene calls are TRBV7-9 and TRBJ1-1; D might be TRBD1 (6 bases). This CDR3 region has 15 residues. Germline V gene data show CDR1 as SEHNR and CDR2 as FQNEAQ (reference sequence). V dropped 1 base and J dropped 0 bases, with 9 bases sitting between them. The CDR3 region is CASSLVQGMNTEAFF. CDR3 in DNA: TGTGCCAGCAGCTTAGTTCAGGGGATGAACACTGAAGCTTTCTTT. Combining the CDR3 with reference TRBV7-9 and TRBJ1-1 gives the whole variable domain DTGVSQNPRHKITKRGQNVTFRCDPISEHNRLYWYRQTLGQGPEFLTYFQNEAQLEKSRLLSDRFSAERPKGSFSTLEIQRTEQGDSAMYLCASSLVQGMNTEAFFGQGTRLTVV.

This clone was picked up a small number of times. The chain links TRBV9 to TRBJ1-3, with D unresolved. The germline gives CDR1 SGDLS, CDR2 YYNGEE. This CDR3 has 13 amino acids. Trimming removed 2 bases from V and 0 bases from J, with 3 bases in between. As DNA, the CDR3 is TGTGCCAGCAGCGTTAACTCTGGAAACACCATATATTTT. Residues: CASSVNSGNTIYF.

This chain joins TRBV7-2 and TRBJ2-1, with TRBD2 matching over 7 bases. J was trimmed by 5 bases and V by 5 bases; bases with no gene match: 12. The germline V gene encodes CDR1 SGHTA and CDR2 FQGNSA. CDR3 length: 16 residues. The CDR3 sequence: CASSLPGLAVNNEQFF. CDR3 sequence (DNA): TGTGCCAGCAGCCTCCCCGGGCTAGCGGTAAACAATGAGCAGTTCTTC.

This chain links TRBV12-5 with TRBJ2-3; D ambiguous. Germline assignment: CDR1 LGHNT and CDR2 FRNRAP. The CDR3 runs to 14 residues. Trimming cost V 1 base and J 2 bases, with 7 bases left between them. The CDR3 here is CASGLGGYTDTQYF. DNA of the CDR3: TGTGCTAGTGGTTTGGGCGGATACACAGATACGCAGTATTTT. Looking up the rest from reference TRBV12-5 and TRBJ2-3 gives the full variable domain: DARVTQTPRHKVTEMGQEVTMRCQPILGHNTVFWYRQTMMQGLELLAYFRNRAPLDDSGMPKDRFSAEMPDATLATLKIQPSEPRDSAVYFCASGLGGYTDTQYFGPGTRLTVL.

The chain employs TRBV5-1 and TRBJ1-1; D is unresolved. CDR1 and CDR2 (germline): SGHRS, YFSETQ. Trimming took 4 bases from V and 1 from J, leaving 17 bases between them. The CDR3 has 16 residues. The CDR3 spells CASSPGSRLGNTEAFF. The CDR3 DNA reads TGCGCCAGCAGCCCTGGATCGCGGTTGGGGAACACTGAAGCTTTCTTT.

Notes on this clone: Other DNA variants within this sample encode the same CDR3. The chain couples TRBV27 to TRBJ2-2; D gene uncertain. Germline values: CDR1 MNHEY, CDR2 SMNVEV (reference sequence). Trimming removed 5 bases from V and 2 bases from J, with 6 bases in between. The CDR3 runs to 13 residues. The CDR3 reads CASSGLNTGELFF. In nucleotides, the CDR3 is TGTGCCAGCAGTGGCCTTAACACCGGGGAGCTGTTTTTT.

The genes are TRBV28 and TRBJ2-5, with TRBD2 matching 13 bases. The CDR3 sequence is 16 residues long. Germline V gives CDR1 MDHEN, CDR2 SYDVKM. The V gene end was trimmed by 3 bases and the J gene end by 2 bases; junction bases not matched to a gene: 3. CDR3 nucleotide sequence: TGTGCCAGCAGTTTTGGACTAGCGGGGGATCAAGAGACCCAGTACTTC. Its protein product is CASSFGLAGDQETQYF.

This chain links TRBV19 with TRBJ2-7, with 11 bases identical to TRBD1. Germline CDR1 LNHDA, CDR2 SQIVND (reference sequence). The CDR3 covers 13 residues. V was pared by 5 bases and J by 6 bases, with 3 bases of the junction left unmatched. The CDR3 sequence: CASSWTGGGEQYF. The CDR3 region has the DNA TGTGCCAGTAGTTGGACAGGGGGCGGCGAGCAGTACTTC.

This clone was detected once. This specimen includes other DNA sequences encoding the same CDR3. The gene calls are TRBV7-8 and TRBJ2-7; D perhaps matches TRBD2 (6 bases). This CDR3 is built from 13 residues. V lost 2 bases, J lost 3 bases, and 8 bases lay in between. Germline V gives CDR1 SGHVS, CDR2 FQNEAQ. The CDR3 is CASSLRRDYEQYF. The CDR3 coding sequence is TGTGCCAGCAGCTTACGGCGGGACTACGAGCAGTACTTC.